This T cell receptor beta chain was sequenced during a study of T cell responses to AZD1222 COVID-19 vaccine. Overall study findings and caveats: Only 5 or 6 individuals given AZD1222 were seropositive at baseline.

This clone was found a few times. Its cognate antigen is unknown. The germline V gene has CDR1 SGHDN and CDR2 FVKESK. Unmatched junction bases numbered 9, after V lost 4 bases and J lost 4 bases. The CDR3 consists of 15 residues. The protocol was immunoSEQ multiplex PCR, while the TCRdb copy is restricted to in-frame clones and leaves out a portion. This sample has about 94,000 clones; 85% occur once, and the top ten carry around 5%. The sample here was peripheral blood, taken 28 days after the second AZD1222 dose. This clonotype originated in an adult who received the AZD1222 COVID-19 vaccine. The V gene is TRBV14, the J gene TRBJ1-2; 7 nucleotides align to TRBD1. The CDR3 DNA reads as TGTGCCAGCAGCCTGCTTAGAGGGGACAGCTATGGCTACACCTTC. The encoded protein is CASSLLRGDSYGYTF.